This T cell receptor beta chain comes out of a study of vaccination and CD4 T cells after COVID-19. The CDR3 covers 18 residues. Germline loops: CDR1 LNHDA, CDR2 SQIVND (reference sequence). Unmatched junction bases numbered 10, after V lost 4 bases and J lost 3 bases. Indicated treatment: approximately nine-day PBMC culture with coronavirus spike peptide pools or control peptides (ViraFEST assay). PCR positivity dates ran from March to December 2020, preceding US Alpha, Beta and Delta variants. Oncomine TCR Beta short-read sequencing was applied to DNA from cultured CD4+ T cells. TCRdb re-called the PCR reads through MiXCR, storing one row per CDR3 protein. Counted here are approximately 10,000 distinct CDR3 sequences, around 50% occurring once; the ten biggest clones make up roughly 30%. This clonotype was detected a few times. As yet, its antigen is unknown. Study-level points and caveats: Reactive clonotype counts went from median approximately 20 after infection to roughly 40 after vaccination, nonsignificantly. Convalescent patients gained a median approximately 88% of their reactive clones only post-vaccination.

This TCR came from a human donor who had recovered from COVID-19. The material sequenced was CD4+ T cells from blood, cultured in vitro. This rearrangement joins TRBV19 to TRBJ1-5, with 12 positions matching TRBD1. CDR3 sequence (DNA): TGTGCCAGTAGTAACCGGGACAGGGGGCAAGGTAACAATCAGCCCCAGCATTTT. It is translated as CASSNRDRGQGNNQPQHF. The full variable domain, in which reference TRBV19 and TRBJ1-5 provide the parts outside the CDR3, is DGGITQSPKYLFRKEGQNVTLSCEQNLNHDAMYWYRQDPGQGLRLIYYSQIVNDFQKGDIAEGYSVSREKKESFPLTVTSAQKNPTAFYLCASSNRDRGQGNNQPQHFGDGTRLSIL.